The subject of this entry is one T cell receptor (beta chain). Its antigen is still unknown. Germline CDR1 reads SNHLY; CDR2 reads FYNNEI. V was trimmed by 8 bases and J by 0 bases, leaving 9 bases between them. CDR3 size: 13 residues. These data come from a study of STAT3 mutations in large granular lymphocyte leukemia. Whole-study results and caveats: Every T-LGLL patient had at least one immunodominant TCRbeta clonotype.

The method was immunoSEQ multiplex PCR; TCRdb's version includes in-frame clones alone and lacks a portion of them. The table lists around 10,000 clones, roughly 54% of them singletons, with roughly 8.8% in the top ten. Input material: peripheral blood mononuclear cells. V gene TRBV2 combines with J gene TRBJ2-3; D not certain. This TCR came from a boy aged 5-17 years with T-cell large granular lymphocyte leukemia. Some clones in this sample may be carry-over from other donors' samples. The CDR3 sequence is CASSTESTDTQYF. Here the CDR3 DNA reads TGTGCCAGCTCAACCGAGAGCACAGATACGCAGTATTTT.